This T cell receptor beta chain comes out of a study of blood T cell repertoires in COVID-19 (dated by TCRdb to 2020 to 2022). Background for the entire study: Samples from collaborators originated in the United States, Italy and Spain and spanned both the acute and convalescent phases of COVID-19. The prospective study material was composed of cDNA or gDNA derived from T cells, B-cell-depleted T cells, or PBMCs. Subjects who had been exposed to COVID-19, were actively infected with it, or had recovered from it provided the deeply sampled blood TCRbeta repertoires that made up the dataset. The repertoires were made available in a free public database intended to serve as a resource for research on the immune response to SARS-CoV-2. The samples were drawn from two sources: the first 160 participants of the ongoing ImmuneRACE study, and approximately 1,300 subjects contributed by 6 global collaborators. Sample metadata almost always included a de-identified subject ID, COVID-19 status, age in years and sex. HLA class I and class II types, where available, came from metadata supplied by the sample provider rather than from assay-based typing.

One collaborating source in Seattle enrolled patients while the patients were actively infected and followed the patients over time throughout the course of disease. Collaborating institutions collected whole blood in K2EDTA tubes following their own protocols. Collaborator samples were shipped for TCRbeta analysis as frozen whole blood, isolated PBMCs, or DNA extracted from either sample type. This clone was picked up one time. Its antigen is currently not known. The record has no base qualities; no much larger clone is one base away. The study at large found these results: Clinical and demographic metadata were provided uncurated, with the amount varying by source and participant.

The immunoSEQ Assay, a bias-controlled multiplex PCR, was used to amplify TCRbeta CDR3 regions from genomic DNA. Per the source publication's procedure: Within the assay, amplification of reference gene primers was used to estimate how many nucleated cells each sample contained. Sequence reads were collapsed and filtered to measure the absolute abundance of every unique TCRbeta CDR3 rearrangement. For each sample, productive Simpson clonality was calculated by taking the square root of Simpson's diversity index across productive rearrangements. TCRdb stores this immuneACCESS table with in-frame sequences only. Part of the clones is absent; in the studies checked, under half of the shortfall reflects unresolved V genes, and no reason is known for the rest. V, J and clone size derive from that table, while D and trimming were established from the DNA sequence. Present in this sample are around 440,000 clones, approximately 88% of which were seen just once. The ten largest account for 10% to 15% of the sample.

Counted from cysteine to phenylalanine, this CDR3 has 17 amino acids. Only the CDR3 DNA stays, 51 bases, in frame from base 1. The sample was peripheral blood. In this chain, TRBV12-1 is recombined with TRBJ2-3; no DNA check was done on the table's D call, TRBD2. TRBV12-1 is an annotated pseudogene. The clonotype was recovered from a woman in her forties or fifties with COVID-19, enrolled during active disease. The DNA sequence is as follows: TGTGCCAGCAGCCAAACTTCGTGGGGGGGGGCTGAAGATACGCAGTATTTT. Its translation reads: CASSQTSWGGAEDTQYF.